This paragraph covers one TCR beta chain sequence. The entry originates in a study of early T cells in non-severe SARS-CoV-2 infection. Study-wide background: The sequenced material was bulk RNA from unsorted whole blood, and its chains were unpaired.

Molecules of cDNA were individually given unique molecular identifiers that were attached to them. TCRdb itself ran the 5' RACE reads through MiXCR, one entry per CDR3 protein. The sample includes 65,000 to 70,000 distinct CDR3 sequences, about a tenth of them seen just once. The sample comprised whole blood. The source is an adult who was a healthcare worker with PCR-confirmed SARS-CoV-2 infection or an uninfected control (not recorded which).

The DNA for the CDR3 is TGCAGTGCTAGAAGCCCCCTACGGGACTATGAGCAGTTCTTC. Its protein product is CSARSPLRDYEQFF. The chain recombines TRBV20-1 with TRBJ2-1, with D possibly matching TRBD2 (6 bases). Per germline, CDR1 DFQATT and CDR2 SNEGSKA (reference sequence). The CDR3 runs to 14 residues. V was cut by 2 bases and J by 8 bases, with 16 bases left in between.